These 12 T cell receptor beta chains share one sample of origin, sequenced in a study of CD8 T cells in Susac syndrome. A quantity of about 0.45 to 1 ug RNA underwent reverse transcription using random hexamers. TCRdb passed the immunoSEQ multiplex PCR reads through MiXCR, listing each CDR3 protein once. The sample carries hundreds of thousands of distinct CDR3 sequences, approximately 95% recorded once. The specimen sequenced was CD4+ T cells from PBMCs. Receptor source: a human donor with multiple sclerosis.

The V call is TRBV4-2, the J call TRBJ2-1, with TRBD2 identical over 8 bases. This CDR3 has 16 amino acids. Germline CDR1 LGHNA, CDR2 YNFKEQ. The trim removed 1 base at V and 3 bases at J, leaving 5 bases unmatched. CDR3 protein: CASSQVALADYNEQFF. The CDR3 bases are TGTGCCAGCAGCCAAGTAGCACTAGCGGACTACAATGAGCAGTTCTTC.

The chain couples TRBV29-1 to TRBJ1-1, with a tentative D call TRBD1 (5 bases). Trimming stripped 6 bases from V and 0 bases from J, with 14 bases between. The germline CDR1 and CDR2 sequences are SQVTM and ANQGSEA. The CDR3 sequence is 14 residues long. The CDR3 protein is CSVSRAGMNTEAFF. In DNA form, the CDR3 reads TGCAGCGTATCCCGGGCAGGGATGAACACTGAAGCTTTCTTT.

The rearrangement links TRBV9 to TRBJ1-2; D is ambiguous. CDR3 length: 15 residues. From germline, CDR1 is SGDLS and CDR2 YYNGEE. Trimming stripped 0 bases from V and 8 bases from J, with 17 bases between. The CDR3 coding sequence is TGTGCCAGCAGCGTAGATCCGCAGGACCAGTGGGGCTACACCTTC. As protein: CASSVDPQDQWGYTF.

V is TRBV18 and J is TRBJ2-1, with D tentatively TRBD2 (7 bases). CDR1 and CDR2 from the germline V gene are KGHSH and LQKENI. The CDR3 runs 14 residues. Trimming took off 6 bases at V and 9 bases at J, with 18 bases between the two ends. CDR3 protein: CASSTTRGGGEQFF. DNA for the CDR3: TGTGCCAGCTCTACGACTCGCGGGGGCGGTGAGCAGTTCTTC. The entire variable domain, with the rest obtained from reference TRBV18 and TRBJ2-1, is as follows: NAGVMQNPRHLVRRRGQEARLRCSPMKGHSHVYWYRQLPEEGLKFMVYLQKENIIDESGMPKERFSAEFPKEGPSILRIQQVVRGDSAAYFCASSTTRGGGEQFFGPGTRLTVL.

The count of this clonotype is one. DNA of the CDR3: TGTGCCTGGAGACCGGGAGGGGAAGGGGTTTACGAGCAGTACTTC. This codes for CAWRPGGEGVYEQYF. The V gene is TRBV30, the J gene TRBJ2-7; 8 bases fit TRBD2. CDR1 is GTSNPN and CDR2 is SVGIG in the germline V gene (reference sequence). This CDR3 spans 15 amino acids. Trimming removed 3 bases from V and 4 bases from J; junction bases left unmatched: 11. Full variable domain (remainder filled in from reference TRBV30 and TRBJ2-7): SQTIHQWPATLVQPVGSPLSLECTVEGTSNPNLYWYRQAAGRGLQLLFYSVGIGQISSEVPQNLSASRPQDRQFILSSKKLLLSDSGFYLCAWRPGGEGVYEQYFGPGTRLTVT.

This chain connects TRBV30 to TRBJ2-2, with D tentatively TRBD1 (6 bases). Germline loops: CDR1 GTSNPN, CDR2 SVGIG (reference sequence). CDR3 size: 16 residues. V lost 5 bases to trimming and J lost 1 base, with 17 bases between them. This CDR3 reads CAWLPAGTLNTGELFF. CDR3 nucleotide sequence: TGTGCCTGGCTACCAGCTGGGACATTGAACACCGGGGAGCTGTTTTTT.

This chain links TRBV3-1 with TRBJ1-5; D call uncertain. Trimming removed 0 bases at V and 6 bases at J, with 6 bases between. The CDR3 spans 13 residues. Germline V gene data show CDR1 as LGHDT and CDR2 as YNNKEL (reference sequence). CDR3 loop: CASSQDTVQPQHF. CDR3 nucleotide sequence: TGTGCCAGCAGCCAAGACACAGTTCAGCCCCAGCATTTT.

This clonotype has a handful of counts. The CDR3 loop is CAWSDRDEQFF. CDR3 DNA sequence: TGTGCCTGGAGCGACAGGGATGAGCAGTTCTTC. The V gene is TRBV30, the J gene TRBJ2-1, with 7 bases that match TRBD1. J lost 8 bases, V lost 3 bases, and 1 base had no gene match. Germline loops: CDR1 GTSNPN, CDR2 SVGIG (reference sequence). This CDR3 spans 11 amino acids.

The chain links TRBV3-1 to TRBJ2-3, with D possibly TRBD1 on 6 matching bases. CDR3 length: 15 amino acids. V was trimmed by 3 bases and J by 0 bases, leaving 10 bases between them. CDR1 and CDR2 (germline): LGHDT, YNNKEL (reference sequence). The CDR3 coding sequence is TGTGCCAGCAGCCAGAGGACAGCTAGCACAGATACGCAGTATTTT. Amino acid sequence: CASSQRTASTDTQYF.

CDR3 DNA: TGTGCCAGCAGCTCCCTGGACAGGCTTTACGAGCAGTACGTC. This sequence encodes CASSSLDRLYEQYV. The chain joins TRBV5-6 to TRBJ2-7; 7 nucleotides match TRBD1. The germline V gene has CDR1 SGHDT and CDR2 YYEEEE. This CDR3 has 14 residues. J gave up 4 bases and V 3 bases, and 7 bases lay outside the gene matches.

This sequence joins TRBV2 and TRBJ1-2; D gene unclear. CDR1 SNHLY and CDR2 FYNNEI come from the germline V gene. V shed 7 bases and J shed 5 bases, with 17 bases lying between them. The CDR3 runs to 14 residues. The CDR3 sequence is CASTQGNSAYGYTF. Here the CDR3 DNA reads TGTGCCAGCACTCAAGGAAATTCGGCTTATGGCTACACCTTC. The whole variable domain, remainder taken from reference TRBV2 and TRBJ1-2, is EPEVTQTPSHQVTQMGQEVILRCVPISNHLYFYWYRQILGQKVEFLVSFYNNEISEKSEIFDDQFSVERPDGSNFTLKIRSTKLEDSAMYFCASTQGNSAYGYTFGSGTRLTVV.

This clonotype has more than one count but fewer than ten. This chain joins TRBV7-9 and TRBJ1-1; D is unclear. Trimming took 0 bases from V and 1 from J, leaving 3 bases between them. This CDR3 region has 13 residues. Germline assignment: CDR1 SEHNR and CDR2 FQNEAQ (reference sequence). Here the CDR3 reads CASSLAQNTEAFF. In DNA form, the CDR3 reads TGTGCCAGCAGCTTAGCACAGAACACTGAAGCTTTCTTT.